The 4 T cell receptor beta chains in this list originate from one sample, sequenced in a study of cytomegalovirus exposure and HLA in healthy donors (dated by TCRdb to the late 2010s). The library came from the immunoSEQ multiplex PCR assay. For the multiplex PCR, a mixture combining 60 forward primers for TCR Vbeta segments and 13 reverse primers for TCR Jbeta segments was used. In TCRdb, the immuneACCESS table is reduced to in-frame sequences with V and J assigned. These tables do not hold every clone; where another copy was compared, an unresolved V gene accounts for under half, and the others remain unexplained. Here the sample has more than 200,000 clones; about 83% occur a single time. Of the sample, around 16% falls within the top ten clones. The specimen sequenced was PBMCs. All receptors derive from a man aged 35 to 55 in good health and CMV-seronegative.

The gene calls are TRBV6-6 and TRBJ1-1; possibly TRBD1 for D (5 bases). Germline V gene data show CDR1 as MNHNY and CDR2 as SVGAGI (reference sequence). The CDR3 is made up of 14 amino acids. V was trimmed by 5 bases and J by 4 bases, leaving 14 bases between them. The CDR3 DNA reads TGTGCCAGCAGTCATCAGGCAGGGATCACTGAAGCTTTCTTT. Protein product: CASSHQAGITEAFF.

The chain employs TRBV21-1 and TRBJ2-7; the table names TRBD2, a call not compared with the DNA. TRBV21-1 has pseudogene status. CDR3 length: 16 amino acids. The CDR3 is CASSSRTSGALYEQYF. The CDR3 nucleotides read TGTGCCAGCAGCTCGAGGACTAGCGGGGCTCTCTACGAGCAGTACTTC.

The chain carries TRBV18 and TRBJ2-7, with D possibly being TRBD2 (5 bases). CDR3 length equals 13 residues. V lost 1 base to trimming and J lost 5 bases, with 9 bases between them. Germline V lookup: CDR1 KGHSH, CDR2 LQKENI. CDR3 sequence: CASSPQGGNEQYF. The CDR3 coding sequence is TGTGCCAGCTCACCACAAGGAGGTAACGAGCAGTACTTC.

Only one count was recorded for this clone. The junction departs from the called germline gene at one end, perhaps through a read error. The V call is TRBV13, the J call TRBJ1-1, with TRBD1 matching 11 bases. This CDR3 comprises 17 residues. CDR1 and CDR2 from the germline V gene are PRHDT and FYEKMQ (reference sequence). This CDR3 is CTSSLGRTGGPNTEAFF. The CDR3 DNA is TGTACCAGCAGCTTAGGCCGGACAGGGGGCCCGAACACTGAAGCTTTCTTT.